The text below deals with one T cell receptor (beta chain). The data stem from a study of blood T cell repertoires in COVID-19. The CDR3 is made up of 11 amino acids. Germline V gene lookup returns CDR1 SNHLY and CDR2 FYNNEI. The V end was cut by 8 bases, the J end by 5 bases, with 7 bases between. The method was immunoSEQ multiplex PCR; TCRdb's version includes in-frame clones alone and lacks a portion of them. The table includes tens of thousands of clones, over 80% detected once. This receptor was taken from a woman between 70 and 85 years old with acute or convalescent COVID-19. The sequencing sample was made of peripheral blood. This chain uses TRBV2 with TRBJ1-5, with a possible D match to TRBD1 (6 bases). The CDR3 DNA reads TGTGCCAGCTCAGGGGATCAGCCCCAGCATTTT. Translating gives CASSGDQPQHF.